Below are 23 T cell receptor beta chains sequenced from a single sample in a study of OX40 agonist ivuxolimab in advanced cancers. The repertoire was sequenced with immunoSEQ multiplex PCR; TCRdb's copy has only in-frame clones and lacks some. The sample consists of about 77,000 clones, 85% to 95% of them appearing once. Material: CD4+ or CD8+ T cells sorted from blood, obtained in a trial of the OX40 agonist ivuxolimab. These receptors were obtained from an adult with an advanced solid tumor such as melanoma, head and neck, liver or kidney cancer.

V and J are TRBV29-1 and TRBJ1-1; D is unclear. There are 14 residues in the CDR3. Germline V CDR1 and CDR2: SQVTM, ANQGSEA. V was clipped by 4 bases and J by 0 bases, with 12 bases between them. The CDR3 here is CSVGGMTVNTEAFF. In nucleotides, the CDR3 is TGCAGCGTTGGGGGAATGACGGTGAACACTGAAGCTTTCTTT.

The chain couples TRBV5-8 to TRBJ2-7; D is uncertain. Between the trimmed V and J ends, which lost 4 bases and 2 bases, there was a span of 10 bases. This CDR3 is built from 13 residues. Germline V gene data show CDR1 as SGHTS and CDR2 as YDEGEE. The chain's CDR3 is CASSKTGAYEQYF. CDR3 in DNA: TGTGCCAGCAGCAAAACTGGGGCCTACGAGCAGTACTTC.

The chain uses TRBV27 and TRBJ2-7, with D unresolved. Germline assignment: CDR1 MNHEY and CDR2 SMNVEV (reference sequence). The CDR3 is made up of 16 amino acids. Trimming took 0 bases from V and 0 from J, leaving 12 bases between them. The CDR3 DNA follows: TGTGCCAGCAGTTTATCGGGTGGCGGAAGCTCCTACGAGCAGTACTTC. The encoded protein is CASSLSGGGSSYEQYF.

The count of this clone is one. This chain connects TRBV4-3 to TRBJ2-1; TRBD2 might be the D (5 bases). The CDR3 covers 13 residues. Germline V gene lookup returns CDR1 LGHNA and CDR2 YSLEER. Trimming cost V 4 bases and J 8 bases, with 12 bases left between them. The CDR3 sequence is CASSRDRRDEQFF. The CDR3 DNA follows: TGCGCCAGCAGCCGGGATCGGCGGGATGAGCAGTTCTTC.

As DNA, the CDR3 is TGTGCCAGCAGCCCCAGGGTGGGAGGCACCGGGGAGCTGTTTTTT. Translated: CASSPRVGGTGELFF. The chain carries TRBV9 and TRBJ2-2; TRBD2 is a possible D gene (6 bases). This CDR3 spans 15 amino acids. Per germline, CDR1 SGDLS and CDR2 YYNGEE. The V end lost 4 bases, the J end lost 4 bases, and 14 bases lay between the germline ends. Using reference TRBV9 and TRBJ2-2 for the parts outside the CDR3, the full variable domain is DSGVTQTPKHLITATGQRVTLRCSPRSGDLSVYWYQQSLDQGLQFLIQYYNGEERAKGNILERFSAQQFPDLHSELNLSSLELGDSALYFCASSPRVGGTGELFFGEGSRLTVL.

This chain connects TRBV28 to TRBJ1-1; D is uncertain. Trimming took 3 bases from V and 4 from J, leaving 9 bases between them. There are 13 residues in the CDR3. From germline, CDR1 is MDHEN and CDR2 SYDVKM. CDR3 sequence: CASSLGGSTEAFF. CDR3 DNA sequence: TGTGCCAGCAGTTTGGGTGGGAGCACTGAAGCTTTCTTT.

This clone occurred once. The V call is TRBV28, the J call TRBJ1-3; D remains unclear. The V and J ends lost 6 bases and 0 bases respectively, with 12 bases between them. The CDR3 is 15 amino acids. CDR1 is MDHEN, CDR2 SYDVKM, per germline. CDR3 DNA sequence: TGTGCCAGCAGGTCCCCGGCCCCCTCTGGAAACACCATATATTTT. Its translation is CASRSPAPSGNTIYF.

CDR3 in DNA: TGTGCTAGTGGTTTGTCGGACGGGACCGGGGAGCTGTTTTTT. Translating it yields CASGLSDGTGELFF. V gene TRBV12-5 combines with J gene TRBJ2-2, with D hard to call. Germline values: CDR1 LGHNT, CDR2 FRNRAP. V shed 2 bases and J shed 5 bases, with 9 bases lying between them. The CDR3 has 14 residues.

This chain links TRBV9 with TRBJ2-7, with D maybe TRBD1 (5 bases). Trimming took 0 bases from V and 6 from J, leaving 7 bases between them. This CDR3 contains 12 residues. Germline V lookup: CDR1 SGDLS, CDR2 YYNGEE. The CDR3 bases are TGTGCCAGCAGCGTAGAGGGGTTCGAGCAGTACTTC. Encoded protein: CASSVEGFEQYF.

This clone was seen a handful of times. This rearrangement joins TRBV5-4 to TRBJ2-7, with D possibly being TRBD1 (5 bases). Germline CDR1 SGHNT, CDR2 YYREEE (reference sequence). The germline V and J ends were trimmed by 1 base and 4 bases, with 6 bases remaining between them. The CDR3 is 12 residues long. The CDR3 region is CASSLPGYEQYF. CDR3 DNA: TGTGCCAGCAGCTTGCCAGGGTACGAGCAGTACTTC.

V usage is TRBV7-6 and J usage is TRBJ2-1; 8 bases are a match to TRBD1. Looked up from germline, CDR1 is SGHVS and CDR2 is FNYEAQ. CDR3 length: 18 amino acids. V dropped 6 bases and J dropped 4; count of bases not matched to a gene: 17. The DNA of the CDR3 is TGTGCCAGCAGTCCGCTATACAGGGGGGTTACGGATTACAATGAGCAGTTCTTC. It translates to CASSPLYRGVTDYNEQFF.

This rearrangement joins TRBV4-3 to TRBJ2-1; 7 bases line up with TRBD1. In germline, CDR1 is LGHNA, CDR2 YSLEER. CDR3 size: 16 residues. Trimming removed 4 bases from V and 2 bases from J; junction bases left unmatched: 8. The CDR3 DNA reads TGCGCCAGCAGCCCAGGATGGCAGGGGGCCTACAATGAGCAGTTCTTC. This gives the protein CASSPGWQGAYNEQFF.

The chain employs TRBV27 and TRBJ2-3; D perhaps matches TRBD2 (6 bases). There are 17 residues in the CDR3. V was trimmed by 4 bases and J by 1 base, leaving 18 bases between them. The V gene's germline CDR1 is MNHEY and CDR2 SMNVEV (reference sequence). The CDR3 sequence is CASSSPLRPGGTDTQYF. CDR3 nucleotide sequence: TGTGCCAGCAGTTCTCCCCTTCGGCCGGGAGGCACAGATACGCAGTATTTT.

The rearrangement links TRBV6-5 to TRBJ2-7, with D perhaps matching TRBD1 (6 bases). Per the germline V gene, CDR1 is MNHEY and CDR2 is SVGAGI. The CDR3 sequence is 15 residues long. V lost 4 bases, J lost 2 bases, and 15 bases lay in between. CDR3 sequence: CASSFTSGDTYEQYF. Written as DNA, the CDR3 is TGTGCCAGCAGTTTCACCTCAGGGGACACCTACGAGCAGTACTTC.

The genes are TRBV5-1 and TRBJ2-7; D possibly matches TRBD1 or TRBD2 (6 bases each). Germline loops: CDR1 SGHRS, CDR2 YFSETQ. Trimming stripped 0 bases from V and 5 bases from J, with 9 bases between. The CDR3 covers 13 residues. The CDR3: CASSLAGANEQYF. CDR3 coding DNA: TGCGCCAGCAGCTTGGCGGGGGCGAACGAGCAGTACTTC.

This rearrangement joins TRBV25-1 to TRBJ1-2; possibly TRBD1 for D (5 bases). The length of the CDR3 is 15 residues. Trimming removed 1 base from V and 8 bases from J, with 17 bases in between. Germline V lookup: CDR1 MGHDK, CDR2 SYGVNS. CDR3 sequence: CASSELRGPLGGYTF. CDR3 nucleotide sequence: TGTGCCAGCAGTGAATTACGGGGACCTTTGGGGGGCTACACCTTC.

The rearrangement links TRBV2 to TRBJ1-1; D remains ambiguous. This CDR3 has 14 residues. In germline, CDR1 is SNHLY, CDR2 FYNNEI. V was shortened by 6 bases and J by 4 bases, with 15 bases between the two germline ends. The CDR3 DNA reads TGTGCCAGCAGGCCCGTGGAAGATGGCACTGAAGCTTTCTTT. The encoded protein is CASRPVEDGTEAFF. Full variable domain (rest looked up from reference TRBV2 and TRBJ1-1): EPEVTQTPSHQVTQMGQEVILRCVPISNHLYFYWYRQILGQKVEFLVSFYNNEISEKSEIFDDQFSVERPDGSNFTLKIRSTKLEDSAMYFCASRPVEDGTEAFFGQGTRLTVV.

This chain links TRBV27 with TRBJ1-5; no clear D. This CDR3 region has 13 residues. CDR1 is MNHEY, CDR2 SMNVEV, per germline (reference sequence). V gave up 5 bases and J gave up 7 bases, with 12 bases separating them. This CDR3 is CASSPLGVQPQHF. Here the CDR3 DNA reads TGTGCCAGCAGTCCCCTCGGGGTACAGCCCCAGCATTTT.

The chain recombines TRBV13 with TRBJ1-1; 7 positions match TRBD1. Germline loops: CDR1 PRHDT, CDR2 FYEKMQ (reference sequence). J lost 2 bases, V lost 5 bases, and 17 bases had no gene match. The CDR3 totals 18 residues. As DNA, the CDR3 is TGTGCCAGCAGCCAAATAGGCGCAGGGGGGGCGGCAAACACTGAAGCTTTCTTT. Its translation: CASSQIGAGGAANTEAFF. Supplemented by reference TRBV13 and TRBJ1-1, the full variable domain reads AAGVIQSPRHLIKEKRETATLKCYPIPRHDTVYWYQQGPGQDPQFLISFYEKMQSDKGSIPDRFSAQQFSDYHSELNMSSLELGDSALYFCASSQIGAGGAANTEAFFGQGTRLTVV.

This chain connects TRBV27 to TRBJ2-5; D might be TRBD2 (6 bases). The V gene lost 2 bases and the J gene lost 5 bases, with 15 bases spanning the gap. This CDR3 spans 15 amino acids. Germline-derived CDR1 and CDR2 are MNHEY and SMNVEV (reference sequence). Written as DNA, the CDR3 is TGTGCCAGCAGTTTAGGCGGGGCGGAGGGGGAGACCCAGTACTTC. Protein sequence: CASSLGGAEGETQYF.

A word on this clone: Other DNA sequences in the sample encode the same CDR3. The V and J genes are TRBV28 and TRBJ2-1, with unresolved D. From germline, CDR1 is MDHEN and CDR2 SYDVKM. This CDR3 has 12 residues. Between the trimmed V and J ends, which lost 3 bases and 4 bases, there was a span of 4 bases. DNA of the CDR3: TGTGCCAGCAGTTTCAGGTACAATGAGCAGTTCTTC. The encoded protein is CASSFRYNEQFF. The entire variable domain, with the rest obtained from reference TRBV28 and TRBJ2-1, is as follows: DVKVTQSSRYLVKRTGEKVFLECVQDMDHENMFWYRQDPGLGLRLIYFSYDVKMKEKGDIPEGYSVSREKKERFSLILESASTNQTSMYLCASSFRYNEQFFGPGTRLTVL.

The rearrangement joins TRBV19 to TRBJ1-5; possibly TRBD1 for D (6 bases). Germline loops: CDR1 LNHDA, CDR2 SQIVND (reference sequence). V was trimmed by 6 bases and J by 3 bases, leaving 15 bases between them. This CDR3 is 15 amino acids long. The CDR3, as DNA: TGTGCCAGTAGGTCTCTGGGGGGCTCCAATCAGCCCCAGCATTTT. Translating gives CASRSLGGSNQPQHF.

The V gene is TRBV5-1, the J gene TRBJ2-7; possibly TRBD1 for D (6 bases). CDR3 size: 13 residues. Between the trimmed V and J ends, which lost 1 base and 5 bases, there was a span of 10 bases. CDR1 is SGHRS and CDR2 is YFSETQ in the germline V gene. CDR3 loop: CASSLRTANEQYF. The CDR3 DNA is TGCGCCAGCAGCTTGCGGACAGCCAACGAGCAGTACTTC.